Measured by frequency, the clone carrying this TCR beta chain is medium-sized (0.01 to 0.1%). Its antigen is currently unknown. The data derive from a study of CXCR3-negative and CXCR3-positive naive CD8 T cells. Notes on the study in general: More hydrophobic TRB CDR3s were found in CXCR3-positive naive cells than in CXCR3-negative naive cells.

The libraries of TRB cDNA were constructed through 5' RACE using UMI labels. Using the 5' RACE reads, TCRdb records one entry per CDR3 protein without DNA. The sample holds around 5,000 distinct CDR3 sequences. This CDR3 has 14 amino acids. Per germline, CDR1 SGHRS and CDR2 YFSETQ. Sequencing used naive CXCR3+ CD8+ T cells from blood. Stated subset: CD45RO-CCR7+CD27+CD95- naive CD8+ T cells expressing CXCR3 (TNR3+). This chain uses TRBV5-1 with TRBJ2-2; TCRdb's assignment of TRBD1 cannot be checked, as there is no DNA. This TCR was recovered from a human donor in good health. Some clones in this sample may be carry-over from other donors' samples. The CDR3 region is CASSLGDSTGELFF.